The 6 T cell receptor beta chains listed next were all sequenced from one sample in a study of a mutant IDH1 vaccine in newly diagnosed glioma. The data were produced by immunoSEQ multiplex PCR, yet TCRdb's version contains in-frame clones alone and is incomplete. The repertoire holds roughly 72,000 clones, with 75% to 95% as singletons. This sample's time point: week 5, during vaccination. The investigators gave 300 ug of mutant IDH1 20-mer peptide in each vaccine dose, together with topical imiquimod. These receptors lack a known antigen. Source: PBMCs, taken from a glioma patient whose treatment included an IDH1 peptide vaccine. Source of these receptors: a woman aged 45-60 years with glioma.

J is TRBJ2-7 and V is TRBV7-8, with D unresolved. Germline V CDR1 and CDR2: SGHVS, FQNEAQ. Trimming shortened V by 2 bases and J by 5 bases, and 10 bases separated the two germline ends. The CDR3 spans 13 residues. In DNA form, the CDR3 reads TGTGCCAGCAGCTTATCCCTTCCGGACGAGCAGTACTTC. It yields the protein CASSLSLPDEQYF.

The chain couples TRBV4-2 to TRBJ2-4; D not certain. The V end lost 0 bases, the J end lost 0 bases, and 12 bases lay between the germline ends. CDR1 and CDR2 from the germline V gene are LGHNA and YNFKEQ. CDR3 length: 17 residues. The CDR3 sequence is CASSQEPTSLAKNIQYF. The DNA for the CDR3 is TGTGCCAGCAGCCAAGAACCGACTTCTCTAGCCAAAAACATTCAGTACTTC.

Note on this clone: The CDR3 end shows no conserved phenylalanine or tryptophan, and so a read error is likely. It is unclear where the CDR3 begins or ends on the DNA, so no DNA is shown, and the CDR3 is as TCRdb lists it. J is TRBJ1-1 and V is TRBV18. Germline V gives CDR1 KGHSH, CDR2 LQKENI. The length of the CDR3 is 8 amino acids, counting both ends. The CDR3 sequence: CASSPAFG.

The chain joins TRBV28 to TRBJ2-1; D ambiguous. V was shortened by 3 bases and J by 8 bases, with 14 bases between the two germline ends. The CDR3 spans 14 residues. CDR1 MDHEN and CDR2 SYDVKM come from the germline V gene. The CDR3, as DNA: TGTGCCAGCAGTTTGATAGGGCAGCCACATGAGCAGTTCTTC. Protein product: CASSLIGQPHEQFF.

This clone was seen once. The chain has TRBV11-2 and TRBJ1-1; maybe TRBD1 (6 bases). Germline values: CDR1 SGHAT, CDR2 FQNNGV. The ends were cut back, 5 bases at V and 0 bases at J, with 13 bases in the middle. The CDR3 contains 15 residues. DNA for the CDR3: TGTGCCAGCAGCGTTCAGGGGATTGTGAACACTGAAGCTTTCTTT. It codes for CASSVQGIVNTEAFF. The entire variable domain, with the rest obtained from reference TRBV11-2 and TRBJ1-1, is as follows: EAGVAQSPRYKIIEKRQSVAFWCNPISGHATLYWYQQILGQGPKLLIQFQNNGVVDDSQLPKDRFSAERLKGVDSTLKIQPAKLEDSAVYLCASSVQGIVNTEAFFGQGTRLTVV.

This clone showed up just a few times. The genes are TRBV5-1 and TRBJ1-1; 8 bases match TRBD1. The germline V gene has CDR1 SGHRS and CDR2 YFSETQ. Unmatched junction bases numbered 2, after V lost 3 bases and J lost 1 base. This CDR3 is built from 14 residues. CDR3 DNA sequence: TGCGCCAGCAGCTCAGGGGGCTCGAACACTGAAGCTTTCTTT. Translating it yields CASSSGGSNTEAFF.